This TCR beta chain was identified in a study of blood T cell repertoires in COVID-19. Recruited during active infection, patients (from Seattle) were subsequently followed longitudinally. In the study's own analysis: Cell counts per sample came from amplifying reference gene primers. Generated by immunoSEQ multiplex PCR, the TCRdb table keeps only in-frame clones and is missing some. V, J and clone size reflect that table, while D and trimming were determined from the DNA. Among about 240,000 clones listed, 81% were seen once. This CDR3 has 16 amino acids. Germline CDR1 MNHEY, CDR2 SVGEGT. Trimming took off 5 bases at V and 4 bases at J, with 19 bases between the two ends.

Sequencing was done on a sample of peripheral blood. The chain couples TRBV6-2 or TRBV6-3 to TRBJ2-3; possible D gene TRBD2, 6 bases. The sequence came from a woman older than 75 with COVID-19, enrolled during active disease. CDR3 bases: TGTGCCAGCAGTCGCAAACTAGCCCCTACCGCAGATACGCAGTATTTT. Its translation is CASSRKLAPTADTQYF.